A selection of T cell receptor beta chains follows, all from one sample in a study of cytomegalovirus exposure and HLA in healthy donors. TCRdb keeps only in-frame clones here, not all; method: immunoSEQ multiplex PCR. The sample has 100,000 to 150,000 clones, and its top ten clones hold around 2.7%. The sequenced sample consisted of PBMCs. Receptors originate from a young man in good health and CMV-seronegative. CDR3s include the opening cysteine and the closing phenylalanine or tryptophan. A D gene is named only where the DNA matches it firmly. Only part of the rows carry a size: once, few, many, or a class if the clone is expanded.

>TRBD1|TRBJ2-3|.|TRBV2
CASRGDRAKPTQYF
>TRBD2|TRBJ2-1|.|TRBV7-9
CASSLQQFGTSGNNEQFF
>TRBD1|TRBJ1-5|.|TRBV30
CAWRDEGQGIHF
>TRBD1|TRBJ2-6|.|TRBV11-2
CASSKGQLLGANVLTF
>.|TRBJ2-3|.|TRBV18
CASSVPGTDTQYF
>.|TRBJ2-7|.|TRBV5-1
CASSLGGGAAYEQYF
>TRBD2|TRBJ2-1|.|TRBV10-3
CAISATTGTSGYNEQFF
>.|TRBJ2-1|.|TRBV13
CASSPEVSYNEQFF
>.|TRBJ2-7|.|TRBV20-1
CSAVSNEQYF
>.|TRBJ1-2|.|TRBV11-2
CASSLAMGSGGYTF
>TRBD1|TRBJ1-4|.|TRBV7-9
CASSLIDRGPEKLFF
>TRBD2|TRBJ2-1|.|TRBV7-9
CASSRLAGHNEQFF
>TRBD2|TRBJ2-5|.|TRBV7-9
CASSLMGGGETQYF
>.|TRBJ1-1|.|TRBV5-1
CASSWSSAVSEAFF
>TRBD2|TRBJ2-1|.|TRBV19
CASSNLAGPYNEQFF
>.|TRBJ2-3|.|TRBV7-2
CASSSYSDTQYF
>TRBD1|TRBJ1-2|.|TRBV5-4
CASAHFGQGVYGYTF
>TRBD1|TRBJ1-5|.|TRBV19
CASSASRGGGQPQHF
>TRBD1|TRBJ1-1|.|TRBV15
CATSRGTGDFRTEAFF
>TRBD2|TRBJ2-7|.|TRBV19
CASSTQTSLTPYEQYF
>.|TRBJ2-3|.|TRBV2
CASSVLGSGTDTQYF
>.|TRBJ2-3|.|TRBV6-1
CASSPITGAGDTQYF
>.|TRBJ2-3|.|TRBV2
CADKAQRGITDTQYF
>.|TRBJ2-1|.|TRBV29-1
CSVAPSVEQFF
>TRBD1|TRBJ1-4|.|TRBV2
CASREQGARNEKLFF
>TRBD1|TRBJ2-7|.|TRBV7-9
CASSLVGQGRNYEQYF
>TRBD1|TRBJ2-1|.|TRBV2
CASSPTWGRGLYNEQFF
>TRBD2|TRBJ2-5|.|TRBV30
CAWSLTSGQETQYF
>TRBD1|TRBJ2-2|.|TRBV28
CASSSGQSNTGELFF
>.|TRBJ1-1|.|TRBV29-1
CSVAEQPNTEAFF
>TRBD1|TRBJ1-4|medium-sized|TRBV15
CATSRDSAGGNEKLFF
>TRBD1|TRBJ2-7|.|TRBV7-9
CASSARDSSYEQYF
>.|TRBJ2-5|.|TRBV7-9
CASSFGREQETQYF
>.|TRBJ1-5|.|TRBV6-6
CASSPDSYQHF
>.|TRBJ1-2|.|TRBV6-5
CASSYPGGGYTF
>.|TRBJ2-7|.|TRBV7-9
CASSGSISGGYEQYF
>TRBD2|TRBJ2-2|.|TRBV7-2
CASSRIPGGAGELFF
>.|TRBJ1-5|.|TRBV7-2
CASSRRDGQPQHF
>TRBD2|TRBJ2-7|.|TRBV27
CASSFGGSSYEQYF
>.|TRBJ2-3|.|TRBV7-2
CASSHTDTQYF
>TRBD1|TRBJ2-7|.|TRBV28
CASSRTGGFEQYF
>.|TRBJ2-7|.|TRBV10-3
CAIQDTRPHEQYF
>TRBD1|TRBJ1-5|.|TRBV4-1
CASSPGQGSRQPQHF
>.|TRBJ2-7|.|TRBV11-2
CASRPIGSYEQYF
>.|TRBJ2-5|.|TRBV7-2
CASSLQATQYF
>.|TRBJ1-6|.|TRBV27
CASSWGESPLHF
>.|TRBJ2-1|.|TRBV28
CASSLGPSEQFF